Here is one T cell receptor beta chain with its context. Its specificity is not known. One entry per CDR3 protein results from TCRdb running MiXCR on the 5' RACE reads. The sample shows about 260,000 distinct CDR3 sequences, 16% of them seen only once. The CDR3 runs to 14 residues. Germline V gene lookup returns CDR1 LGHNA and CDR2 YNFKEQ. V gave up 1 base and J gave up 5 bases; unmatched junction bases: 1. The sample originates from a study of T-cell memory formation after mild COVID-19. The study's findings and limits: Several responding clones turned up in pre-infection memory, indicating that cross-reactive memory may have taken part.

The receptor comes from a man younger than 35 who had mild COVID-19 (a few samples of this study predate the infection). Cell type and time point are not known. Sequenced material: PBMCs or a T cell subset sorted from them (not recorded which). V is TRBV4-2 and J is TRBJ2-3; 9 bases match TRBD2. CDR3: CASSQGREGDTQYF. CDR3 coding DNA: TGTGCCAGCAGCCAAGGGCGGGAGGGAGATACGCAGTATTTT.